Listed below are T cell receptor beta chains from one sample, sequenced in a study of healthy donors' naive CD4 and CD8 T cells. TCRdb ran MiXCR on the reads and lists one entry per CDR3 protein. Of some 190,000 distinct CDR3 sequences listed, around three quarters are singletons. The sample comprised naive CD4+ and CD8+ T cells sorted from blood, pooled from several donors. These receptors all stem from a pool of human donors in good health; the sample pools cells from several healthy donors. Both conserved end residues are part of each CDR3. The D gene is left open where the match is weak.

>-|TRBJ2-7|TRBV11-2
CASSPPVADEQYF
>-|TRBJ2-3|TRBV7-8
CASSPTGTGTDTQYF
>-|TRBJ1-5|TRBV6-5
CASGLGGMQPQHF
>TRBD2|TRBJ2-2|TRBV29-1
CSVRERERFNTGELFF
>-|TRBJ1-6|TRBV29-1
CSVPSQGRKDNSPLHF
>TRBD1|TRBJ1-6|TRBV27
CASSLDRVGSPLHF
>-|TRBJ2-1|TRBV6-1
CASSPGPRYEQFF
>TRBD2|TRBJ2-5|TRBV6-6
CASRGGQETQYF
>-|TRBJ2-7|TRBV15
CATSRDLRGVYEQYF
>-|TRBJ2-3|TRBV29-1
CSVEVFDTQYF
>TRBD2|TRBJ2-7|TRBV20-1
CSARGTSIDYEQYF
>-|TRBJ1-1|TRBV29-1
CSVRTRGAAFF
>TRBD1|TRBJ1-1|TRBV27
CASRTGTAEAFF
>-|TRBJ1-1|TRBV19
CASSDTGLNTEAFF
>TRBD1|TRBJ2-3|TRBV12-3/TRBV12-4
CASSFGSGGVLDTQYF
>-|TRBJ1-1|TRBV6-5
CASSYDGNTEAFF
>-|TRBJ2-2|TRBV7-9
CASSLGTADTGELFF
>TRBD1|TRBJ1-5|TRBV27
CASSLRTGLQPQHF
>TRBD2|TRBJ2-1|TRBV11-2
CASTNLAGVLPIGFF
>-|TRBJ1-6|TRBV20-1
CSAQGNSPLHF
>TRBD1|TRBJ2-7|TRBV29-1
CSVLGQEDYEQYF
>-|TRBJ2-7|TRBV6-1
CASSVKARDHEQYF
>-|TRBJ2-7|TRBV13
CASSLIIAYEQYF
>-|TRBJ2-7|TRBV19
CASSIGLMREQYF
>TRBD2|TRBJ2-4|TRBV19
CASCRDRGDIQYF
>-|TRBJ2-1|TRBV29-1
CSVLGGLYSYNEQFF
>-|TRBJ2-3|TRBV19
CASSIVSTRAAGDTQYF
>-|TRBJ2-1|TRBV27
CASSLPHNEQFF
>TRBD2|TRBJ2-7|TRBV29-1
CSSRTSGSYEQYF
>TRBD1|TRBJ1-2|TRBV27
CASSTGVSYGYTF
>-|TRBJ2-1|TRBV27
CASSLWGSDNEQFF
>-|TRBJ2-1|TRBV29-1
CSVVPGQYNEQFF
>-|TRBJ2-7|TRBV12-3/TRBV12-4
CASSVDIYEQYF
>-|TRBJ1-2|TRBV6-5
CASSYGGDYGYTF
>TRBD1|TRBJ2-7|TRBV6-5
CASSLGTVYEQYF
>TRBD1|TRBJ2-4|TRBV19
CASSIETGRSQYF
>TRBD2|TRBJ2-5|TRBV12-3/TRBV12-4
CASSAGTSGRGETQYF
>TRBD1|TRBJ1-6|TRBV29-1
CSVGQGSNSPLHF
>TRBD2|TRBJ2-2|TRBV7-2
CASSSTSGRDTGELFF
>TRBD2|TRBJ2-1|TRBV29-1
CSVEGPLAGGTNEQFF
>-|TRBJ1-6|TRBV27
CASTSGIWDNSPLHF